These 27 T cell receptor beta chains were sequenced from one sample in a study of beta chain features in type 1 diabetes. The authors reverse transcribed all of the isolated RNA, so sequencing captured expressed TCRB transcripts. The method was immunoSEQ multiplex PCR; TCRdb's version includes in-frame clones alone and lacks a portion of them. The sample yields around 500,000 clones, about 32% seen once. The sequenced sample was naive CD4+ T cells from blood. Receptors originate from a young man in good health.

This clone was observed a few times. The chain links TRBV13 to TRBJ2-5; no firm D call. Per germline, CDR1 PRHDT and CDR2 FYEKMQ (reference sequence). The germline V and J ends were trimmed by 5 bases and 7 bases, with 17 bases remaining between them. The length of the CDR3 is 14 residues. The CDR3 loop is CASSTAGSVGTQYF. The CDR3 bases are TGTGCCAGCAGCACTGCAGGCTCCGTGGGGACCCAGTACTTC.

This sequence joins TRBV9 and TRBJ2-1; D not resolved. CDR1 SGDLS and CDR2 YYNGEE come from the germline V gene. Trimming stripped 4 bases from V and 2 bases from J, with 13 bases between. The CDR3 extends over 15 amino acids. CDR3: CASSPGVSAYNEQFF. The CDR3 DNA sequence: TGTGCCAGCAGCCCCGGTGTTTCGGCCTACAATGAGCAGTTCTTC. Full variable domain (remainder filled in from reference TRBV9 and TRBJ2-1): DSGVTQTPKHLITATGQRVTLRCSPRSGDLSVYWYQQSLDQGLQFLIQYYNGEERAKGNILERFSAQQFPDLHSELNLSSLELGDSALYFCASSPGVSAYNEQFFGPGTRLTVL.

This clone was seen only a few times. The chain links TRBV7-2 to TRBJ2-3; D is perhaps TRBD2 (5 bases). Germline V gene lookup returns CDR1 SGHTA and CDR2 FQGNSA. V gave up 1 base and J gave up 1 base, with 9 bases separating them. The CDR3 is 15 amino acids. The CDR3 reads CASSLERKGTDTQYF. In nucleotides, the CDR3 is TGTGCCAGCAGCTTAGAGCGGAAGGGCACAGATACGCAGTATTTT.

V usage is TRBV7-2 and J usage is TRBJ1-1, with a weak D call TRBD1 (5 bases). V was trimmed by 1 base and J by 5 bases, leaving 17 bases between them. The length of the CDR3 is 16 residues. In germline, CDR1 is SGHTA, CDR2 FQGNSA. This CDR3 is CASSLVGAVTGTEAFF. As DNA, the CDR3 is TGTGCCAGCAGCTTAGTAGGGGCGGTAACGGGTACTGAAGCTTTCTTT. Based on the CDR3 plus reference TRBV7-2 and TRBJ1-1, the full variable domain is GAGVSQSPSNKVTEKGKDVELRCDPISGHTALYWYRQSLGQGLEFLIYFQGNSAPDKSGLPSDRFSAERTGGSVSTLTIQRTQQEDSAVYLCASSLVGAVTGTEAFFGQGTRLTVV.

J is TRBJ2-7 and V is TRBV6-6; 9 bases fit TRBD1. From germline, CDR1 is MNHNY and CDR2 SVGAGI (reference sequence). With V trimmed by 6 bases and J by 5 bases, 8 bases remained unmatched. The CDR3 has 14 amino acids. The CDR3 here is CASRRTGARHEQYF. The DNA for the CDR3 is TGTGCCAGCAGGAGGACAGGGGCGAGGCACGAGCAGTACTTC.

This clone was seen a few times. The chain recombines TRBV29-1 with TRBJ1-4; a possible D gene is TRBD1 (5 bases). Germline-derived CDR1 and CDR2 are SQVTM and ANQGSEA. This CDR3 contains 12 residues. CDR3 residues: CGGARTNEKLFF. CDR3 DNA sequence: TGCGGCGGGGCTCGAACTAATGAAAAACTGTTTTTT.

This sequence joins TRBV29-1 and TRBJ2-2, with D tentatively TRBD2 (6 bases). CDR1 and CDR2 from the germline V gene are SQVTM and ANQGSEA. Trimming shortened V by 6 bases and J by 0 bases, and 11 bases separated the two germline ends. This CDR3 region has 14 residues. CDR3 DNA sequence: TGCAGCGTGGGCTGGGGGGCGAACACCGGGGAGCTGTTTTTT. Protein sequence: CSVGWGANTGELFF.

This clone was counted between two and nine times. The chain joins TRBV5-4 to TRBJ2-7, with D perhaps being TRBD1 or TRBD2 (5 bases each). Germline loops: CDR1 SGHNT, CDR2 YYREEE (reference sequence). This CDR3 is 16 amino acids long. Trimming shortened V by 1 base and J by 0 bases, and 14 bases separated the two germline ends. CDR3 protein: CASSLRGHSSSYEQYF. CDR3 nucleotides: TGTGCCAGCAGCTTGCGGGGCCACTCGAGCTCCTACGAGCAGTACTTC.

CDR3: CASSSRDNEQFF. Here the CDR3 DNA reads TGTGCCAGCAGCTCCAGGGACAATGAGCAGTTCTTC. The chain is built from TRBV5-4 and TRBJ2-1; D is possibly TRBD1 (5 bases). This CDR3 comprises 12 residues. CDR1 and CDR2 from the germline V gene are SGHNT and YYREEE (reference sequence). Trimming took 3 bases from V and 5 from J, leaving 6 bases between them.

This clone turned up a few times. The J gene is TRBJ2-7, the V gene TRBV30; perhaps TRBD1 as D (6 bases). The CDR3 is made up of 14 amino acids. V was pared by 4 bases and J by 6 bases, with 19 bases between. Germline CDR1 and CDR2: GTSNPN and SVGIG (reference sequence). The CDR3 coding sequence is TGTGCCTGGACGGACGTCTCGACAGGCGGCGAGCAGTACTTC. Protein: CAWTDVSTGGEQYF.

The chain employs TRBV28 and TRBJ2-7; no reliable D call. CDR1 MDHEN and CDR2 SYDVKM come from the germline V gene. V gave up 2 bases and J gave up 3 bases, with 8 bases separating them. The CDR3 covers 13 residues. This chain's CDR3 is CASSLRLNYEQYF. CDR3 DNA sequence: TGTGCCAGCAGTTTACGGCTCAACTACGAGCAGTACTTC.

The V call is TRBV9, the J call TRBJ2-5; D may match TRBD1 or TRBD2 (5 bases each). Germline-derived CDR1 and CDR2 are SGDLS and YYNGEE. The V gene lost 4 bases and the J gene lost 2 bases, with 12 bases spanning the gap. This CDR3 has 14 amino acids. The chain's CDR3 is CASSPLGAQETQYF. CDR3 nucleotides: TGTGCCAGCAGCCCCCTCGGGGCTCAAGAGACCCAGTACTTC.

This clone was detected only a few times. The rearrangement uses TRBV30 and TRBJ1-2, with a tentative D call TRBD1 (5 bases). The germline V gene has CDR1 GTSNPN and CDR2 SVGIG (reference sequence). V lost 4 bases to trimming and J lost 5 bases, with 14 bases between them. The CDR3 is 13 residues long. The CDR3 DNA reads TGTGCCTGGAAGGATCAGGGCCGGTATGGCTACACCTTC. Translated: CAWKDQGRYGYTF. Full variable domain (outside the CDR3, taken from reference TRBV30 and TRBJ1-2): SQTIHQWPATLVQPVGSPLSLECTVEGTSNPNLYWYRQAAGRGLQLLFYSVGIGQISSEVPQNLSASRPQDRQFILSSKKLLLSDSGFYLCAWKDQGRYGYTFGSGTRLTVV.

This clone was observed a handful of times. The chain joins TRBV7-2 to TRBJ2-2, with 9 nucleotides matching TRBD2. The V gene end was trimmed by 7 bases and the J gene end by 4 bases; junction bases not matched to a gene: 4. From germline, CDR1 is SGHTA and CDR2 FQGNSA. CDR3 length: 14 residues. The CDR3 loop reads CASKLAGFTGELFF. Here the CDR3 DNA reads TGTGCCAGCAAACTAGCGGGTTTCACCGGGGAGCTGTTTTTT.

The rearrangement uses TRBV25-1 and TRBJ2-7, with D possibly matching TRBD1 (5 bases). CDR3 size: 13 residues. Between the trimmed V and J ends, which lost 4 bases and 2 bases, there was a span of 9 bases. Germline loops: CDR1 MGHDK, CDR2 SYGVNS. DNA for the CDR3: TGTGCCAGCAGTGCCGCAGGGACCTACGAGCAGTACTTC. Protein: CASSAAGTYEQYF.

This chain links TRBV30 with TRBJ2-1; 9 bases match TRBD1. The CDR3 length is 14 residues. Per germline, CDR1 GTSNPN and CDR2 SVGIG (reference sequence). V lost 1 base to trimming and J lost 7 bases; unmatched junction nucleotides: 5. CDR3 nucleotide sequence: TGTGCCTGGAGTGCTGGACAGGGGTGGAATGAGCAGTTCTTC. Translated: CAWSAGQGWNEQFF.

The CDR3 sequence: CSVELGLAGKLSYNEQFF. The CDR3 DNA is TGCAGCGTTGAGTTGGGACTAGCGGGGAAACTCTCCTACAATGAGCAGTTCTTC. This rearrangement joins TRBV29-1 to TRBJ2-1; 13 positions match TRBD2. Germline CDR1 reads SQVTM; CDR2 reads ANQGSEA. V dropped 3 bases and J dropped 0; count of bases not matched to a gene: 8. The CDR3 totals 18 residues.

The CDR3 DNA reads as TGCAGTGCCCACAATGAGCAGTTCTTC. Its protein is CSAHNEQFF. V is TRBV20-1 and J is TRBJ2-1; no clear D gene. Trimming stripped 6 bases from V and 5 bases from J, with 2 bases between. Germline values: CDR1 DFQATT, CDR2 SNEGSKA (reference sequence). The CDR3 runs to 9 residues.

This clone was counted between two and nine times. The rearrangement joins TRBV13 to TRBJ2-7, with 12 positions matching TRBD2. The trim removed 2 bases at V and 6 bases at J, leaving 11 bases unmatched. The CDR3 length is 17 residues. Looked up from germline, CDR1 is PRHDT and CDR2 is FYEKMQ (reference sequence). CDR3 coding DNA: TGTGCCAGCAGCTTATTCTCCGGACTAGCGGGACAAGCCGAGCAGTACTTC. Encoded protein: CASSLFSGLAGQAEQYF.

This CDR3 reads CASSKDRSSYNEQFF. CDR3 nucleotide sequence: TGTGCCAGCAGTAAGGACAGGAGCTCCTACAATGAGCAGTTCTTC. The chain is built from TRBV2 and TRBJ2-1, with 7 bases matching TRBD1. The CDR3 has 15 amino acids. Germline V gives CDR1 SNHLY, CDR2 FYNNEI. Trimming took 5 bases from V and 0 from J; bases not matched to a gene: 4.

This clone has more than one count but fewer than ten. V gene TRBV28 combines with J gene TRBJ2-1, with D perhaps TRBD2 (6 bases). There are 16 residues in the CDR3. Trimming stripped 6 bases from V and 0 bases from J, with 15 bases between. CDR1 and CDR2 (germline): MDHEN, SYDVKM. In DNA form, the CDR3 reads TGTGCCAGCAGGACCACCGGGACTGGCTCCTACAATGAGCAGTTCTTC. This gives the protein CASRTTGTGSYNEQFF. Drawing the rest from reference TRBV28 and TRBJ2-1, the complete variable domain is DVKVTQSSRYLVKRTGEKVFLECVQDMDHENMFWYRQDPGLGLRLIYFSYDVKMKEKGDIPEGYSVSREKKERFSLILESASTNQTSMYLCASRTTGTGSYNEQFFGPGTRLTVL.

This clone was picked up a small number of times. This chain connects TRBV4-1 to TRBJ1-2; TRBD1 aligns across 7 bases. Germline values: CDR1 MGHRA, CDR2 YSYEKL. V was pared by 5 bases and J by 1 base, with 4 bases of the junction left unmatched. This CDR3 has 14 amino acids. CDR3 sequence reads: CASSSGDSNYGYTF. The CDR3 bases are TGCGCCAGCAGCTCAGGGGACAGTAACTATGGCTACACCTTC.

A few counts support this clone. V is TRBV7-2 and J is TRBJ1-5; 7 positions match TRBD1. The V gene's germline CDR1 is SGHTA and CDR2 FQGNSA. The junction had 3 bases not matched to a gene; V was cut back by 5 bases and J by 2 bases. The CDR3 is 14 amino acids. Here the CDR3 DNA reads TGTGCCAGCAGCGGAGACAGGGGCAATCAGCCCCAGCATTTT. Its protein product is CASSGDRGNQPQHF.

This chain connects TRBV7-3 to TRBJ2-7; 11 bases agree with TRBD2. CDR1 is SGHTA and CDR2 is FQGTGA in the germline V gene. CDR3 length: 14 residues. V dropped 5 bases and J dropped 2; count of bases not matched to a gene: 2. The CDR3 region has the DNA TGTGCCAGCAGCCCGACTAGCGGGGCCTACGAGCAGTACTTC. The encoded protein is CASSPTSGAYEQYF.

The chain employs TRBV5-6 and TRBJ2-7, with D perhaps TRBD2 (6 bases). From germline, CDR1 is SGHDT and CDR2 YYEEEE. The germline V and J ends were trimmed by 4 bases and 3 bases, with 14 bases remaining between them. The CDR3 loop spans 14 amino acids. In nucleotides, the CDR3 is TGTGCCAGCAGCCCTGACTACGGGAGCTACGAGCAGTACTTC. Translated, it gives CASSPDYGSYEQYF.

The chain links TRBV30 to TRBJ2-6; TRBD1 matches at 8 bases. With V trimmed by 2 bases and J by 0 bases, 15 bases remained unmatched. CDR1 GTSNPN and CDR2 SVGIG come from the germline V gene (reference sequence). CDR3 length: 20 residues. CDR3 in DNA: TGTGCCTGGAGTCCACAGAGTTGGGACAGGCAAAGCTCTGGGGCCAACGTCCTGACTTTC. Protein sequence: CAWSPQSWDRQSSGANVLTF. Drawing the rest from reference TRBV30 and TRBJ2-6, the complete variable domain is SQTIHQWPATLVQPVGSPLSLECTVEGTSNPNLYWYRQAAGRGLQLLFYSVGIGQISSEVPQNLSASRPQDRQFILSSKKLLLSDSGFYLCAWSPQSWDRQSSGANVLTFGAGSRLTVL.

This clone was counted between two and nine times. The rearrangement links TRBV29-1 to TRBJ1-4, with D possibly being TRBD1 (5 bases). V was pared by 2 bases and J by 4 bases, with 5 bases between. Germline values: CDR1 SQVTM, CDR2 ANQGSEA. The CDR3 runs 12 residues. CDR3 region: CSVERGNEKLFF. The CDR3, as DNA: TGCAGCGTTGAAAGGGGTAATGAAAAACTGTTTTTT.